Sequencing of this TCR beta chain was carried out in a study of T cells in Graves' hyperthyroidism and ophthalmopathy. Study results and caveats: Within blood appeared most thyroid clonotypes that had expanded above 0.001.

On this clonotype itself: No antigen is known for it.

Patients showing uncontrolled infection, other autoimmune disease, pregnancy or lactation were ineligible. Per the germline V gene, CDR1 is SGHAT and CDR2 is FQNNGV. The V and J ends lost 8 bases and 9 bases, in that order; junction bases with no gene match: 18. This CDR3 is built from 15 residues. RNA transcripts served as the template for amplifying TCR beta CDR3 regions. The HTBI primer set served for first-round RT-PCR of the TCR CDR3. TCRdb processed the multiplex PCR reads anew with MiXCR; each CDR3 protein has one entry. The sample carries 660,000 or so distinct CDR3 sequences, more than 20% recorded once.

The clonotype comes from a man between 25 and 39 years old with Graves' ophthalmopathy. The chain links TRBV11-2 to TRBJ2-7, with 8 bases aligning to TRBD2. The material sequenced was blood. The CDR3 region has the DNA TGTGCCAGCGCGAGAGGGCCGGGACTAGTACTGGCGCAGTACTTC. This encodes CASARGPGLVLAQYF.